One T cell receptor (beta chain) is described in this entry. What it binds is unknown. Genomic DNA, the template, was used for profiling of the TCR beta VDJ and CDR3. TCRdb processed the reads anew with MiXCR; each CDR3 protein has one entry. The data show fewer than 100,000 distinct CDR3 sequences, more than 40% seen once. Trimming took 0 bases from V and 5 from J; bases not matched to a gene: 3. The CDR3 is 14 residues long. Per the germline V gene, CDR1 is SGDLS and CDR2 is YYNGEE. The data stem from a study of CD8+CD57+ T cells in acquired aplastic anemia. Study information: Recorded DNA amounts for sorted CD4+ and CD8+ cells had an average of approximately 3.2 ug. Average CD4+ read depth in healthy donors was 10 million to 12 million reads.

Study-wide results and caveats: Controls did not differ significantly from patients in CD8+ Simpson's diversity. Patients shared twenty-nine CD8+ CDR3 sequences with controls.

Sequencing was carried out using sorted CD4+, CD8+, or CD8+CD57+ T cells (not recorded which) from PBMCs. The V call is TRBV9, the J call TRBJ2-7; 9 bases are shared with TRBD1. This clonotype originated in a human donor in good health, serving as a control. CDR3 DNA sequence: TGTGCCAGCAGCGTAGGGACAGGGGACCACGAGCAGTACTTC. Amino acid sequence: CASSVGTGDHEQYF.